Sequencing of this TCR beta chain was carried out in a study of siplizumab effects on memory and regulatory T cells. Per germline, CDR1 MGHDK and CDR2 SYGVNS. The CDR3 has 14 residues. With 3 bases removed from V and 5 bases from J, the gap between germline ends came to 13 bases. The assay covered 90,000 to 100,000 TCR templates per sample. Sequencing used immunoSEQ multiplex PCR; TCRdb keeps in-frame clones, though not all of them. The data show around 100,000 clones, approximately 92% seen once. This chain links TRBV25-1 with TRBJ1-1; no clear D gene. This receptor was taken from a human donor in good health. Sequencing used CD4+ T cells sorted from blood. DNA for the CDR3: TGTGCCAGCAGTGACGGGCCTCGACGGACTGAAGCTTTCTTT. Encoded protein: CASSDGPRRTEAFF.